One sample yielded the 6 T cell receptor beta chains listed below, sequenced in a study of vaccination and CD4 T cells after COVID-19. Sequencing of cultured CD4+ T cell DNA used the Oncomine TCR Beta short-read assay. MiXCR was run by TCRdb on the PCR reads, yielding one entry per CDR3 protein. The sample contains 21,000 or so distinct CDR3 sequences, roughly two fifths of which appear only once. No cognate antigen is known for these TCRs. Indicated time point: late sampling 161 to 241 days after vaccination in a few convalescent patients. Indicated treatment: 10-day PBMC culture with coronavirus spike peptide pools or control peptides (ViraFEST assay). The specimen comprised CD4+ T cells from blood, cultured in vitro, sampled about 7 months after SARS-CoV-2 vaccination. The receptor source for this set is a human donor who had recovered from COVID-19.

The rearrangement links TRBV7-9 to TRBJ2-7, with D possibly being TRBD1 or TRBD2 (5 bases each). V was pared by 3 bases and J by 2 bases, with 14 bases between. The V gene's germline CDR1 is SEHNR and CDR2 FQNEAQ (reference sequence). CDR3 length: 15 amino acids. The DNA for the CDR3 is TGTGCCAGCAGCTTGGTGGGACGAGGAACCTACGAGCAGTACTTC. Translation: CASSLVGRGTYEQYF.

The chain combines TRBV7-8 with TRBJ1-2; perhaps TRBD1 as D (5 bases). The germline V gene has CDR1 SGHVS and CDR2 FQNEAQ. Deletions cut 1 base from V and 3 bases from J, with 12 bases between. The CDR3 runs 15 residues. CDR3 coding DNA: TGTGCCAGCAGCTTAGTCAAAGGGGAAGACTATGGCTACACCTTC. Translating it yields CASSLVKGEDYGYTF.

This clonotype was counted a few times. The rearrangement links TRBV27 to TRBJ1-2, with a weak D call TRBD1 (5 bases). The germline gives CDR1 MNHEY, CDR2 SMNVEV (reference sequence). This CDR3 is built from 13 residues. Trimming pared 6 bases from V and 8 bases from J, leaving 16 bases between. The CDR3, as DNA: TGTGCCAGCAGGCGGGACTCCCGCGGGGGCTACACCTTC. Amino acid sequence: CASRRDSRGGYTF.

The chain uses TRBV28 and TRBJ2-4; D gene unclear. Per germline, CDR1 MDHEN and CDR2 SYDVKM. CDR3 size: 14 residues. V lost 6 bases to trimming and J lost 6 bases, with 15 bases between them. In nucleotides, the CDR3 is TGTGCCAGCAGCCCGGCTTCGCCTGGAAACATTCAGTACTTC. Translating it yields CASSPASPGNIQYF.

This clonotype appeared a few times. The chain carries TRBV7-9 and TRBJ1-2; possible D gene TRBD1, 6 bases. CDR1 is SEHNR, CDR2 FQNEAQ, per germline (reference sequence). Between the trimmed V and J ends, which lost 5 bases and 6 bases, there was a span of 13 bases. CDR3 length: 13 residues. CDR3: CASSPGQSHGYTF. Written as DNA, the CDR3 is TGTGCCAGCAGCCCCGGACAGTCCCATGGCTACACCTTC. The full variable domain, with the rest looked up from reference TRBV7-9 and TRBJ1-2, is DTGVSQNPRHKITKRGQNVTFRCDPISEHNRLYWYRQTLGQGPEFLTYFQNEAQLEKSRLLSDRFSAERPKGSFSTLEIQRTEQGDSAMYLCASSPGQSHGYTFGSGTRLTVV.

The rearrangement links TRBV6-1 to TRBJ1-6, with D perhaps matching TRBD1 (6 bases). The V and J ends lost 5 bases and 6 bases respectively, with 17 bases between them. Germline V gene data show CDR1 as MNHNS and CDR2 as SASEGT. The CDR3 sequence is 16 residues long. The CDR3, as DNA: TGTGCCAGCAGTCCACTGGCGGGGGGCGGTAATTCACCCCTCCACTTT. Protein sequence: CASSPLAGGGNSPLHF.